This TCR beta chain was identified in a study of blood T cell repertoires in COVID-19. Study-level information: Sample material is recorded as cDNA or gDNA derived from T cells, B-cell-depleted T cells, or PBMCs.

Germline V gives CDR1 SGHDT, CDR2 YYEEEE. The length of the CDR3 is 13 residues. V lost 4 bases to trimming and J lost 8 bases; unmatched junction nucleotides: 5. Seattle researchers signed up patients amid active infection and tracked them longitudinally. Sequencing used immunoSEQ multiplex PCR; TCRdb keeps in-frame clones, though not all of them. The sample carries about 68,000 clones, about 85% recorded once. This clone was detected a few times. The V call is TRBV5-6, the J call TRBJ1-4, with 7 bases identical to TRBD1. The receptor was isolated from a woman between 45 and 60 years old with COVID-19, enrolled during active disease. Sequencing was carried out using peripheral blood. DNA of the CDR3: TGTGCCAGCAGCCCGACAGGGAGAGAAAAACTGTTTTTT. Translation gives CASSPTGREKLFF.